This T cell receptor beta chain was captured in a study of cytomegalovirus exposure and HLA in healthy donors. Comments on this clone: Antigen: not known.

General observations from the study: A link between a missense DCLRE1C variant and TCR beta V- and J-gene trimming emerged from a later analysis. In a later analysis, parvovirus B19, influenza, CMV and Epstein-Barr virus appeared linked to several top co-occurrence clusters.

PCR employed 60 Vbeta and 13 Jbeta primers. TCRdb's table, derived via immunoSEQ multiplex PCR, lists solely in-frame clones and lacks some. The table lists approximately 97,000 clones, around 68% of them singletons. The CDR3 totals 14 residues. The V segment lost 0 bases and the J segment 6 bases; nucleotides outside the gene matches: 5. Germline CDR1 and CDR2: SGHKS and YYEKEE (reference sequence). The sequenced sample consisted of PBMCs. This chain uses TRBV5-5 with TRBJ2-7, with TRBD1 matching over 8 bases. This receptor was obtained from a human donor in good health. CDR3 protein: CASSLGQGAREQYF. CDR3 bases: TGTGCCAGCAGCTTGGGGCAGGGGGCCCGCGAGCAGTACTTC.